This T cell receptor beta chain is from a study of blood T cells in healthy people across ages. V shed 4 bases, J shed 0 bases, and the junction held 10 bases outside the gene matches. Germline V gene lookup returns CDR1 DFQATT and CDR2 SNEGSKA (reference sequence). The CDR3 sequence is 17 residues long. General observations from the study: Conclusively comparing naive with antigen-experienced cells was impossible with unsorted PBMCs. Age brought a roughly linear fall in TCR beta diversity measured per million T cells.

This clonotype occurred once. Its antigen remains unidentified. For the second PCR, which ran for about 6 to 12 cycles, a sample-barcoded 5' primer and a J-beta primer mix were used. TCRdb re-analysed the 5' RACE reads in MiXCR, keeping a single row per CDR3 protein. Of over 750,000 distinct CDR3 sequences in the sample, 25% are singletons; the top ten hold 9.4%. These sequences were also reported in another study, on T cells of mothers and their children. That paper adds: Study donors consisted of a few healthy Caucasian mothers and their six children. Related and unrelated pairs show similar shaping of TCR recombination output by thymic selection.

The sequence derives from a boy aged 5-17 years in good health. The J gene is TRBJ2-1, the V gene TRBV20-1; 9 bases fit TRBD2. Sequenced sample: blood. CDR3 sequence: CSATVASGMSSYNEQFF. For the CDR3, the DNA is TGCAGTGCTACAGTGGCTAGCGGGATGAGCTCCTACAATGAGCAGTTCTTC.